The 13 T cell receptor beta chains given below trace back to one sample, sequenced in a study of regulatory T cells in long-lasting Graves disease (dated by TCRdb to the early 2020s). Library preparation employed multiplex PCR. Sequencer: Illumina HiSeq 4000. iRepertoire HTBI primers and Arm-PCR amplification of CDR3 regions were used to construct TCR beta libraries. TCRdb itself trimmed the public reads at Q25 with fastp, ran MiXCR and retained productive beta chains. Merged by CDR3 protein, the rows form single entries marked with the most common genes and DNA. The sample has fewer than 550,000 distinct CDR3 sequences on record, about a sixth of them singletons. The ten largest clones represent 23% of the sample. What this sample's time point label stands for: newly diagnosed GD, antithyroid drugs for less than 3 months. RNA was extracted from PBMCs in TRIzol for both TCR sequencing and RNA sequencing.

These same data were also listed under a study on T cells in Graves' hyperthyroidism and ophthalmopathy.

The sequences come from peripheral blood mononuclear cells (PBMCs), collected at new diagnosis, from a patient treated with antithyroid drugs. These receptors all stem from a young woman with Graves disease. Donor details come from another sample of the same person, matched by shared clones.

This clonotype was counted ten times or more. This chain links TRBV5-8 with TRBJ1-5; D remains ambiguous. Trimming removed 4 bases at V and 4 bases at J, with 21 bases between. The CDR3 spans 17 residues. The germline gives CDR1 SGHTS, CDR2 YDEGEE. In nucleotides, the CDR3 is TGTGCCAGCAGCCCCACCCCAGACACCCTTAGGAATCAGCCCCAGCATTTT. Translated: CASSPTPDTLRNQPQHF.

This sequence joins TRBV19 and TRBJ1-5; D possibly corresponds to TRBD1 (5 bases). The germline V gene encodes CDR1 LNHDA and CDR2 SQIVND (reference sequence). V lost 7 bases to trimming and J lost 3 bases, with 13 bases between them. The CDR3 sequence is 14 residues long. CDR3 coding DNA: TGTGCCAGTAAGGGCGGGACGGACAATCAGCCCCAGCATTTT. Translated: CASKGGTDNQPQHF.

This clonotype was counted at least ten times. The rearrangement joins TRBV12-3 or TRBV12-4 to TRBJ2-1; possible D gene TRBD2, 5 bases. The V and J ends lost 4 bases and 9 bases respectively, with 10 bases between them. CDR3 length: 12 amino acids. CDR3 nucleotide sequence: TGTGCCAGCAGTTCTACTAGGCGTGAGCAGTTCTTC. Translated: CASSSTRREQFF.

This clonotype has only a few counts. This chain links TRBV20-1 with TRBJ2-3, with D hard to call. The V gene lost 0 bases and the J gene lost 2 bases, with 6 bases spanning the gap. The germline V gene has CDR1 DFQATT and CDR2 SNEGSKA (reference sequence). The CDR3 covers 13 residues. The CDR3 region is CSARDFSTDTQYF. The CDR3 DNA reads as TGCAGTGCTAGAGATTTTTCCACAGATACGCAGTATTTT.

A word on this clonotype: A read error is possible here, since a much larger clone lies one base away. The chain links TRBV28 to TRBJ2-1; 11 bases are a match to TRBD2. V lost 5 bases, J lost 10 bases, and 7 bases stayed unmatched. The germline CDR1 and CDR2 sequences are MDHEN and SYDVKM. The CDR3 extends over 14 amino acids. DNA for the CDR3: TGTGCCAGCAGTACGGGACTAGCGGCCTACGAGCAGTTCTTC. Translation: CASSTGLAAYEQFF.

This rearrangement joins TRBV28 to TRBJ2-6, with D maybe TRBD1 (5 bases). CDR1 MDHEN and CDR2 SYDVKM come from the germline V gene. This CDR3 spans 18 amino acids. Trimming pared 3 bases from V and 5 bases from J, leaving 20 bases between. The CDR3 nucleotides read TGTGCCAGCAGTTTTATCTTTTATAGGGGAATCCGGGCCAACGTCCTGACTTTC. It codes for CASSFIFYRGIRANVLTF.

The sample holds many counts of this clonotype. V usage is TRBV6-1 and J usage is TRBJ1-5; 8 bases line up with TRBD1. Germline CDR1 MNHNS, CDR2 SASEGT. The junction had 10 bases not matched to a gene; V was cut back by 7 bases and J by 5 bases. CDR3 length equals 15 residues. CDR3 region: CASIGQGLGHQPQHF. In DNA, the CDR3 is TGTGCCAGCATAGGACAGGGTTTGGGTCATCAGCCCCAGCATTTT.

This clonotype was found many times. The V and J genes are TRBV10-2 and TRBJ2-1; TRBD2 aligns across 9 bases. This CDR3 spans 15 amino acids. The germline V gene encodes CDR1 WSHSY and CDR2 SAAADI. Unmatched junction bases numbered 5, after V lost 5 bases and J lost 3 bases. The CDR3 bases are TGCGCCAGCAGTAATGGACTAGCGCGCTACAATGAGCAGTTCTTC. Its protein is CASSNGLARYNEQFF.

This clonotype was seen many times. This chain uses TRBV7-9 with TRBJ2-1, with D possibly matching TRBD2 (5 bases). Germline CDR1 reads SEHNR; CDR2 reads FQNEAQ (reference sequence). There are 15 residues in the CDR3. Trimming cost V 1 base and J 8 bases, with 15 bases left between them. CDR3 in DNA: TGTGCCAGCAGCTTAGTAGCGAGAAGTAGCGATGAGCAGTTCTTC. Amino acids: CASSLVARSSDEQFF.

This clonotype occurred many times. V and J are TRBV7-2 and TRBJ1-5; the D gene is possibly TRBD1 (5 bases). The germline V and J ends were trimmed by 1 base and 7 bases, with 14 bases remaining between them. Germline V gene data show CDR1 as SGHTA and CDR2 as FQGNSA. The CDR3 length is 15 residues. CDR3 sequence reads: CASSLEGVSGQPQHF. The DNA of the CDR3 is TGTGCCAGCAGCTTAGAAGGGGTATCGGGGCAGCCCCAGCATTTT.

Comment on this clonotype: This may be a read error, as it is one base from a much larger clone. V usage is TRBV13 and J usage is TRBJ2-1, with 7 nucleotides matching TRBD1. Germline assignment: CDR1 PRHDT and CDR2 FYEKMQ (reference sequence). The CDR3 totals 13 residues. The ends lost 5 bases at V and 10 bases at J; junction bases unmatched: 8. Here the CDR3 DNA reads TGTGCCAGCAGCCTGACAGGGCTGAGCGAGCAGTTCTTC. Its protein product is CASSLTGLSEQFF.

This clonotype was seen many times. The V gene is TRBV6-5, the J gene TRBJ1-6, with no clear D. V gave up 0 bases and J gave up 7 bases, with 16 bases separating them. Germline assignment: CDR1 MNHEY and CDR2 SVGAGI. This CDR3 comprises 17 residues. This chain's CDR3 is CASSYSTVGRQNSPLHF. DNA for the CDR3: TGTGCCAGCAGTTACTCGACGGTGGGCAGGCAGAATTCACCCCTCCACTTT.

This clonotype was detected many times. J is TRBJ2-1 and V is TRBV28, with 13 bases identical to TRBD2. Germline lookup yields CDR1 MDHEN and CDR2 SYDVKM. This CDR3 has 15 residues. J was trimmed by 10 bases and V by 5 bases; bases with no gene match: 8. The CDR3 coding sequence is TGTGCCAGCAGTCCCGGGACTAGCGGGACGGGCGAGCAGTTCTTC. This sequence encodes CASSPGTSGTGEQFF.